Below are 16 T cell receptor beta chains sequenced from a single sample in a study of shared clonotypes between healthy human individuals. Assay: immunoSEQ multiplex PCR; the TCRdb copy retains only in-frame clones and omits some. This sample carries approximately 980,000 clones, approximately 76% of them seen once, and the ten largest clones take about 1.5%. What was sequenced was memory CD4+ T cells sorted from blood. The sample's subset: CD45RA-negative fraction. The receptors derive from a man aged 18 to 35 in good health.

V is TRBV2 and J is TRBJ1-2; D is undetermined. This CDR3 is built from 12 residues. The ends were cut back, 7 bases at V and 7 bases at J, with 13 bases in the middle. Looked up from germline, CDR1 is SNHLY and CDR2 is FYNNEI. CDR3 in amino acids: CASTGQPPGYTF. CDR3 sequence (DNA): TGTGCCAGCACGGGTCAGCCCCCTGGCTACACCTTC.

This clone has a count of ten or more. The rearrangement uses TRBV5-1 and TRBJ1-6; 9 nucleotides align to TRBD1. Germline trimming cut 0 bases from V and 10 bases from J; bases unmatched to any gene: 8. The CDR3 length is 16 residues. Germline values: CDR1 SGHRS, CDR2 YFSETQ. CDR3 region: CASSLEGQGGTSPLHF. The CDR3 region has the DNA TGCGCCAGCAGCTTGGAGGGACAGGGAGGAACGTCACCCCTCCACTTT.

This chain links TRBV9 with TRBJ1-6; D is perhaps TRBD1 (5 bases). This CDR3 spans 15 amino acids. Trimming shortened V by 2 bases and J by 9 bases, and 15 bases separated the two germline ends. The germline V gene encodes CDR1 SGDLS and CDR2 YYNGEE. This chain's CDR3 is CASSVAGGASSPLHF. In DNA form, the CDR3 reads TGTGCCAGCAGCGTTGCAGGAGGGGCGAGTTCACCCCTCCACTTT.

This clone turned up a few times. V usage is TRBV7-6 and J usage is TRBJ1-2; a weak D match, TRBD1 (6 bases). Trimming pared 5 bases from V and 5 bases from J, leaving 9 bases between. The germline V gene has CDR1 SGHVS and CDR2 FNYEAQ. There are 12 residues in the CDR3. The CDR3 spells CASSGQSYGYTF. CDR3 nucleotides: TGTGCCAGCAGCGGACAGTCTTATGGCTACACCTTC.

The J gene is TRBJ1-3, the V gene TRBV5-6, with TRBD1 identical over 12 bases. Germline V gene sequence: CDR1 SGHDT, CDR2 YYEEEE. The CDR3 has 16 amino acids. V shed 4 bases, J shed 3 bases, and the junction held 5 bases outside the gene matches. CDR3 loop: CASSRGTGGLGNTIYF. In DNA form, the CDR3 reads TGTGCCAGCAGCCGGGGGACAGGGGGCCTTGGAAACACCATATATTTT.

The gene calls are TRBV28 and TRBJ2-6, with unresolved D. Germline CDR1 reads MDHEN; CDR2 reads SYDVKM. This CDR3 is built from 16 residues. Trimming removed 4 bases at V and 0 bases at J, with 10 bases between. CDR3 residues: CASSSKASSGANVLTF. CDR3 coding DNA: TGTGCCAGCAGTTCGAAGGCCAGCTCTGGGGCCAACGTCCTGACTTTC.

In its sample, this clone was seen a few times. The CDR3 here is CASSLNVAGVEQYF. Here the CDR3 DNA reads TGTGCCAGCAGCTTAAATGTAGCGGGAGTTGAGCAGTACTTC. The chain carries TRBV5-4 and TRBJ2-7; 9 positions agree with TRBD2. This CDR3 is 14 amino acids long. Trimming cost V 2 bases and J 7 bases; bases outside gene matches: 7. Germline V gene data show CDR1 as SGHNT and CDR2 as YYREEE (reference sequence).

This sequence joins TRBV28 and TRBJ1-5, with D possibly matching TRBD1 (5 bases). Per the germline V gene, CDR1 is MDHEN and CDR2 is SYDVKM. Trimming left V 6 bases short and J 3 bases short, with 18 bases between. This CDR3 is built from 16 residues. The CDR3: CASRGGTGKTNQPQHF. The DNA for the CDR3 is TGTGCCAGCAGGGGCGGGACGGGAAAAACCAATCAGCCCCAGCATTTT.

This chain joins TRBV7-2 and TRBJ2-5; possibly TRBD2 for D (6 bases). The V gene's germline CDR1 is SGHTA and CDR2 FQGNSA. The ends were cut back, 1 base at V and 5 bases at J, with 17 bases in the middle. The CDR3 loop spans 16 amino acids. The CDR3 coding sequence is TGTGCCAGCAGCTTAGGTGCTGGGGCTAGCGCGGAGACCCAGTACTTC. It is translated as CASSLGAGASAETQYF.

V is TRBV23-1 and J is TRBJ1-5; D gene unclear. TRBV23-1 is an ORF, with its function uncertain. This CDR3 contains 11 residues. The CDR3 here is CTHCGNQPQHF. The CDR3 region has the DNA TGCACCCACTGTGGGAATCAGCCCCAGCATTTT.

Comment on this clone: The sample has other DNA sequences that encode this CDR3 too. The V call is TRBV18, the J call TRBJ1-5, with D tentatively TRBD1 (5 bases). The CDR3 sequence is 13 residues long. Trimming took off 6 bases at V and 4 bases at J, with 10 bases between the two ends. Germline CDR1 KGHSH, CDR2 LQKENI. This CDR3 reads CASSLDSNQPQHF. The CDR3 DNA reads TGTGCCAGCTCTCTTGACAGTAATCAGCCCCAGCATTTT. The full variable domain, with the rest looked up from reference TRBV18 and TRBJ1-5, is NAGVMQNPRHLVRRRGQEARLRCSPMKGHSHVYWYRQLPEEGLKFMVYLQKENIIDESGMPKERFSAEFPKEGPSILRIQQVVRGDSAAYFCASSLDSNQPQHFGDGTRLSIL.

The V and J genes are TRBV6-1 and TRBJ1-3; D not certain. The germline V and J ends were trimmed by 1 base and 3 bases, with 16 bases remaining between them. The CDR3 extends over 17 amino acids. Germline CDR1 MNHNS, CDR2 SASEGT. Here the CDR3 reads CASSEGLGGRDGNTIYF. CDR3 coding DNA: TGTGCCAGCAGTGAAGGTCTGGGCGGAAGGGATGGAAACACCATATATTTT.

The CDR3 DNA sequence: TGCGCCAGCAGCCCAGGGGGGTTTATGATAGCGGGGGACAATGAGCAGTTCTTC. Amino acid sequence: CASSPGGFMIAGDNEQFF. The chain combines TRBV4-1 with TRBJ2-1, with 9 bases matching TRBD2. Germline values: CDR1 MGHRA, CDR2 YSYEKL. V was clipped by 4 bases and J by 5 bases; unmatched bases: 15. This CDR3 spans 18 amino acids.

V is TRBV7-6 and J is TRBJ2-7, with 7 bases identical to TRBD1. Trimming took 4 bases from V and 6 from J; bases not matched to a gene: 6. This CDR3 comprises 13 residues. Germline V CDR1 and CDR2: SGHVS, FNYEAQ. The CDR3 DNA reads as TGTGCCAGCAGCTATTACACAGGGGCCGAGCAGTACTTC. Protein sequence: CASSYYTGAEQYF. The variable domain in full, completed from reference TRBV7-6 and TRBJ2-7, reads GAGVSQSPRYKVTKRGQDVALRCDPISGHVSLYWYRQALGQGPEFLTYFNYEAQQDKSGLPNDRFSAERPEGSISTLTIQRTEQRDSAMYRCASSYYTGAEQYFGPGTRLTVT.

V gene TRBV7-6 combines with J gene TRBJ2-2, with D perhaps TRBD2 (6 bases). This CDR3 is 17 amino acids long. Trimming removed 5 bases at V and 11 bases at J, with 27 bases between. Germline-derived CDR1 and CDR2 are SGHVS and FNYEAQ. The CDR3 protein is CASSPRGLLRSSVELFF. CDR3 DNA: TGTGCCAGCAGCCCGAGGGGACTCCTCCGGTCAAGCGTCGAGCTGTTTTTT.

This chain joins TRBV11-2 and TRBJ2-3; the D gene is possibly TRBD2 (6 bases). Germline V gene sequence: CDR1 SGHAT, CDR2 FQNNGV. V shed 5 bases and J shed 4 bases, with 19 bases lying between them. The CDR3 runs 16 residues. The DNA of the CDR3 is TGTGCCAGCAGCCCTAGAGGGCGGGGCCTCGCAGATACGCAGTATTTT. Translation gives CASSPRGRGLADTQYF. Looking up the rest from reference TRBV11-2 and TRBJ2-3 gives the full variable domain: EAGVAQSPRYKIIEKRQSVAFWCNPISGHATLYWYQQILGQGPKLLIQFQNNGVVDDSQLPKDRFSAERLKGVDSTLKIQPAKLEDSAVYLCASSPRGRGLADTQYFGPGTRLTVL.